These 10 T cell receptor beta chains were all obtained from the same sample, sequenced in a study of cytomegalovirus exposure and HLA in healthy donors. Only in-frame clones appear in the TCRdb table, and some are missing; sequencing was by immunoSEQ multiplex PCR. The sample includes roughly 60,000 clones, almost 97% of them seen just once. Specimen: PBMCs. These receptors originate from a woman younger than 30 in good health and CMV-seronegative.

The rearrangement uses TRBV2 and TRBJ2-1; 9 bases map to TRBD2. This CDR3 has 16 residues. Germline CDR1 SNHLY, CDR2 FYNNEI. V lost 3 bases and J lost 4; bases outside the gene matches: 7. CDR3 region: CASSEGGRGGYNEQFF. DNA of the CDR3: TGTGCCAGCAGTGAGGGCGGGAGGGGGGGTTACAATGAGCAGTTCTTC.

The chain combines TRBV4-3 with TRBJ2-2; TRBD2 agrees at 7 bases. The CDR3 is made up of 15 amino acids. Germline CDR1 and CDR2: LGHNA and YSLEER. The V and J ends lost 4 bases and 5 bases, in that order; junction bases with no gene match: 7. CDR3 in amino acids: CASSPRVGGTGELFF. The CDR3 DNA reads TGCGCCAGCAGCCCCAGGGTGGGGGGGACCGGGGAGCTGTTTTTT.

The chain uses TRBV6-1 and TRBJ2-7; TRBD1 matches at 7 bases. Trimming removed 1 base from V and 3 bases from J; junction bases left unmatched: 12. Germline V lookup: CDR1 MNHNS, CDR2 SASEGT. The CDR3 has 17 amino acids. DNA of the CDR3: TGTGCCAGCAGTGAAGGTTTAGGGGGCCCATTTGGCTACGAGCAGTACTTC. As protein: CASSEGLGGPFGYEQYF.

The chain joins TRBV7-2 to TRBJ2-3; 13 bases line up with TRBD2. Germline values: CDR1 SGHTA, CDR2 FQGNSA. Losses at the gene ends were 2 bases for V and 3 bases for J; bases not matched to a gene: 11. The CDR3 is 19 residues long. The CDR3 protein is CASSLPGLAGEEGTDTQYF. The DNA for the CDR3 is TGTGCCAGCAGCTTACCCGGACTAGCGGGAGAAGAGGGGACAGATACGCAGTATTTT. Drawing the rest from reference TRBV7-2 and TRBJ2-3, the complete variable domain is GAGVSQSPSNKVTEKGKDVELRCDPISGHTALYWYRQSLGQGLEFLIYFQGNSAPDKSGLPSDRFSAERTGGSVSTLTIQRTQQEDSAVYLCASSLPGLAGEEGTDTQYFGPGTRLTVL.

The J gene is TRBJ2-1, the V gene TRBV15; the match to TRBD2 covers 9 bases. Trimming cost V 0 bases and J 2 bases; bases outside gene matches: 5. This CDR3 spans 17 amino acids. Germline assignment: CDR1 LNHNV and CDR2 YYDKDF (reference sequence). CDR3 nucleotide sequence: TGTGCCACCAGCAGAGATAATAGCGGGAGCCCCTACAATGAGCAGTTCTTC. Amino acid sequence: CATSRDNSGSPYNEQFF.

This sequence joins TRBV28 and TRBJ1-2, with 9 bases fitting TRBD1. The germline CDR1 and CDR2 sequences are MDHEN and SYDVKM. The V segment lost 7 bases and the J segment 7 bases; nucleotides outside the gene matches: 10. This CDR3 has 14 residues. Written as DNA, the CDR3 is TGTGCCAGCACAACTAACAGGGGGCGCGGTGGCTACACCTTC. This sequence encodes CASTTNRGRGGYTF.

The chain recombines TRBV11-2 with TRBJ2-3; D may be TRBD2 (5 bases). This CDR3 comprises 12 residues. Germline assignment: CDR1 SGHAT and CDR2 FQNNGV. V gave up 5 bases and J gave up 6 bases, with 9 bases separating them. The CDR3 protein is CASSPQRDTQYF. The CDR3 coding sequence is TGTGCCAGCAGCCCCCAGCGGGATACGCAGTATTTT.

The rearrangement joins TRBV7-9 to TRBJ2-1; 8 nucleotides match TRBD1. The V and J ends lost 4 bases and 12 bases, in that order; junction bases with no gene match: 17. This CDR3 spans 16 amino acids. Germline assignment: CDR1 SEHNR and CDR2 FQNEAQ (reference sequence). In nucleotides, the CDR3 is TGTGCCAGCAGCTCAGAACAGGGGGGATTCCCAATTGTGCAGTTCTTC. Amino acid sequence: CASSSEQGGFPIVQFF.

The chain couples TRBV7-8 to TRBJ1-1, with D possibly matching TRBD1 (6 bases). The V end lost 5 bases, the J end lost 8 bases, and 21 bases lay between the germline ends. This CDR3 is 15 amino acids long. Germline lookup yields CDR1 SGHVS and CDR2 FQNEAQ. The CDR3 reads CASSPQGGGLVEAFF. DNA of the CDR3: TGTGCCAGCAGCCCCCAAGGGGGGGGGTTGGTCGAAGCTTTCTTT. Together with reference TRBV7-8 and TRBJ1-1, the CDR3 gives the full variable domain: GAGVSQSPRYKVAKRGQDVALRCDPISGHVSLFWYQQALGQGPEFLTYFQNEAQLDKSGLPSDRFFAERPEGSVSTLKIQRTQQEDSAVYLCASSPQGGGLVEAFFGQGTRLTVV.

The chain joins TRBV18 to TRBJ1-1, with 7 bases fitting TRBD1. The germline CDR1 and CDR2 sequences are KGHSH and LQKENI. V trimming: 3 bases; J trimming: 3 bases; junction bases outside the gene matches: 10. The CDR3 loop spans 16 amino acids. In nucleotides, the CDR3 is TGTGCCAGCTCACCTGCCGCGAGGGGGCTTGACACTGAAGCTTTCTTT. The encoded protein is CASSPAARGLDTEAFF.